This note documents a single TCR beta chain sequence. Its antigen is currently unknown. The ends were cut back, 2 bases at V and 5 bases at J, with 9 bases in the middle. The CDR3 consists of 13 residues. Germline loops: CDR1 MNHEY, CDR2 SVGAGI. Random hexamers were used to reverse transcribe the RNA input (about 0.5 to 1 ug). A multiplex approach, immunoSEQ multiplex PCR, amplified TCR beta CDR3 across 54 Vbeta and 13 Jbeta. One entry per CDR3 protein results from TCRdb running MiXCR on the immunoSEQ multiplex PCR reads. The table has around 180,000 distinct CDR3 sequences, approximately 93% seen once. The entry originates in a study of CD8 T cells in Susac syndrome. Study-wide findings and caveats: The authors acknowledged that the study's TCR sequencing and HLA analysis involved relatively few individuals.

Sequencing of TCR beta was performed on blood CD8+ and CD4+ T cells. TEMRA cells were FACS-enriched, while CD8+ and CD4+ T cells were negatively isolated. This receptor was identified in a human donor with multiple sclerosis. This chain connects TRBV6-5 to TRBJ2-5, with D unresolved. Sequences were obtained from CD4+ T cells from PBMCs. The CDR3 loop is CASSYDIGETQYF. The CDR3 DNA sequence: TGTGCCAGCAGTTACGATATTGGGGAGACCCAGTACTTC.